A single sample is the source of the 32 T cell receptor beta chains below, sequenced in a study of T-cell reconstitution after alpha-beta-depleted transplantation in children. A library of TCRbeta sequences, prepared with unique molecular identifiers, was generated. TCRdb re-called the PCR reads through MiXCR, storing one row per CDR3 protein. This sample has about 830,000 distinct CDR3 sequences, with around 15% found just once. Material: PBMCs, mostly from graft donor cells, obtained 360 days after TCRalphabeta/CD19-depleted stem cell transplant. The receptors derive from a male patient younger than 18 who had a stem cell transplant for acute lymphoblastic leukemia, so the T cells may come from the graft donor.

This clonotype occurred many times. The chain couples TRBV12-3 or TRBV12-4 to TRBJ2-7; 10 bases line up with TRBD1. Trimming cost V 5 bases and J 6 bases; bases outside gene matches: 7. This CDR3 contains 14 residues. CDR3 sequence (DNA): TGTGCCAGCAGTAACGGGACAGGGGTTGTCGAGCAGTACTTC. Amino acids: CASSNGTGVVEQYF.

In this sample, this clonotype turned up a few times. The chain links TRBV11-2 to TRBJ2-5, with 11 bases that match TRBD2. The V and J ends lost 3 bases and 7 bases, in that order; junction bases with no gene match: 4. The CDR3 runs to 14 residues. The germline CDR1 and CDR2 sequences are SGHAT and FQNNGV. The CDR3 protein is CASSFVAGGGTQYF. DNA for the CDR3: TGTGCCAGCAGCTTCGTAGCGGGAGGGGGGACCCAGTACTTC.

This clonotype showed up many times. V and J are TRBV10-3 and TRBJ2-3; the D is unclear. CDR1 ENHRY and CDR2 SYGVKD come from the germline V gene. The CDR3 loop spans 15 amino acids. Trimming pared 0 bases from V and 2 bases from J, leaving 9 bases between. The CDR3 nucleotides are TGTGCCATCAGTGAGTCTTCAAGGGTCACAGATACGCAGTATTTT. Its translation: CAISESSRVTDTQYF.

This clonotype was observed a few times. This chain uses TRBV29-1 with TRBJ2-7; 8 bases are a match to TRBD1. CDR3 size: 11 residues. V dropped 5 bases and J dropped 5; count of bases not matched to a gene: 2. CDR1 is SQVTM and CDR2 is ANQGSEA in the germline V gene. Here the CDR3 reads CSVRTGNEQYF. CDR3 nucleotide sequence: TGCAGCGTTCGGACAGGGAACGAGCAGTACTTC.

This clonotype was counted many times. The chain employs TRBV5-1 and TRBJ1-1; 10 bases are a match to TRBD1. This CDR3 has 16 amino acids. Germline V lookup: CDR1 SGHRS, CDR2 YFSETQ. With 0 bases clipped from V and 5 bases from J, the junction kept 7 bases outside the gene matches. This CDR3 is CASSLEGQGSKTEAFF. The CDR3 DNA sequence: TGCGCCAGCAGCTTGGAGGGACAGGGGTCGAAGACTGAAGCTTTCTTT.

This sequence joins TRBV29-1 and TRBJ2-1; 8 positions agree with TRBD2. The V and J ends lost 3 bases and 9 bases, in that order; junction bases with no gene match: 10. Germline lookup yields CDR1 SQVTM and CDR2 ANQGSEA. The CDR3 has 14 residues. The CDR3 loop reads CSVEGREGRIEQFF. In DNA form, the CDR3 reads TGCAGCGTTGAGGGTCGGGAGGGCCGTATTGAGCAGTTCTTC.

This clonotype was detected only a few times. This chain connects TRBV3-1 to TRBJ2-2, with 9 bases lining up with TRBD1. Germline CDR1 reads LGHDT; CDR2 reads YNNKEL (reference sequence). The CDR3 length is 17 residues. Trimming removed 4 bases from V and 4 bases from J; junction bases left unmatched: 10. CDR3 sequence (DNA): TGTGCCAGCAGCCCTATCGGGACAGGGTACCCCACCGGGGAGCTGTTTTTT. It specifies CASSPIGTGYPTGELFF.

The V and J genes are TRBV6-1 and TRBJ2-7, with a tentative D call TRBD1 (6 bases). Trimming removed 6 bases from V and 2 bases from J, with 14 bases in between. Germline V CDR1 and CDR2: MNHNS, SASEGT. The CDR3 covers 14 residues. The CDR3, as DNA: TGTGCCAGCAGCCCAGGGGTTTGGGCCTACGAGCAGTACTTC. Its translation: CASSPGVWAYEQYF.

The table lists this clonotype with a few counts. The chain employs TRBV20-1 and TRBJ2-7; 7 bases are shared with TRBD1. J was trimmed by 2 bases and V by 5 bases; bases with no gene match: 6. The CDR3 length is 13 residues. Germline loops: CDR1 DFQATT, CDR2 SNEGSKA (reference sequence). CDR3 nucleotides: TGCAGTGCTCCGGACAGGTTCACCTACGAGCAGTACTTC. It is translated as CSAPDRFTYEQYF.

This clonotype was seen more than once but under ten times. V usage is TRBV7-2 and J usage is TRBJ2-7; 11 bases line up with TRBD2. CDR1 and CDR2 from the germline V gene are SGHTA and FQGNSA. The CDR3 has 15 residues. After removal of 3 bases from V and 5 bases from J, the junction contained 6 bases not matched to a gene. The CDR3 DNA sequence: TGTGCCAGCAGCTTCACACTAGCGGGAGTCGACGAGCAGTACTTC. It translates to CASSFTLAGVDEQYF.

This clonotype has just a few counts. The chain links TRBV28 to TRBJ2-7; D possibly corresponds to TRBD2 (7 bases). Trimming pared 10 bases from V and 3 bases from J, leaving 19 bases between. The CDR3 has 14 residues. CDR1 MDHEN and CDR2 SYDVKM come from the germline V gene. CDR3 in amino acids: CATRGGATFYEQYF. The CDR3 nucleotides read TGTGCCACGCGAGGGGGGGCCACTTTCTACGAGCAGTACTTC.

The chain employs TRBV3-1 and TRBJ2-1; D may be TRBD2 (5 bases). The ends were cut back, 4 bases at V and 3 bases at J, with 19 bases in the middle. Germline V lookup: CDR1 LGHDT, CDR2 YNNKEL (reference sequence). This CDR3 region has 17 residues. CDR3 sequence: CASSLRSGSVYYNEQFF. DNA of the CDR3: TGTGCCAGCAGCCTACGGTCGGGTAGCGTGTACTACAATGAGCAGTTCTTC.

This clonotype came up a few times. The chain is built from TRBV11-1 and TRBJ2-2, with D possibly TRBD2 on 5 matching bases. The CDR3 extends over 16 amino acids. CDR1 and CDR2 (germline): SGHAT, FQDESV (reference sequence). V was trimmed by 3 bases and J by 7 bases, leaving 18 bases between them. The CDR3 is CASSFRARTGNGELFF. CDR3 in DNA: TGTGCCAGCAGCTTCCGGGCTAGAACGGGGAACGGGGAGCTGTTTTTT.

This clonotype was counted at least ten times. V gene TRBV25-1 combines with J gene TRBJ1-1; the D gene is possibly TRBD1 (6 bases). CDR3 length: 12 residues. The V end lost 6 bases, the J end lost 7 bases, and 12 bases lay between the germline ends. Germline V gene sequence: CDR1 MGHDK, CDR2 SYGVNS. CDR3 in amino acids: CASSGGAIEAFF. The DNA for the CDR3 is TGTGCCAGCAGCGGGGGGGCGATTGAAGCTTTCTTT.

In DNA, the CDR3 is TGTGCCAGCAGCCCCCTAGCGGCTACCTCCTACGAGCAGTACTTC. Translation: CASSPLAATSYEQYF. The rearrangement joins TRBV2 to TRBJ2-7; 7 bases match TRBD2. The trim removed 6 bases at V and 0 bases at J, leaving 8 bases unmatched. The germline V gene encodes CDR1 SNHLY and CDR2 FYNNEI. The CDR3 consists of 15 residues.

This clonotype occurred many times. The chain links TRBV28 to TRBJ1-6; 8 nucleotides agree with TRBD1. The J segment lost 6 bases and the V segment lost 3 bases, leaving 1 base of the junction unmatched. Germline lookup yields CDR1 MDHEN and CDR2 SYDVKM. The CDR3 runs to 14 residues. The chain's CDR3 is CASSLTGVNSPLHF. The CDR3 DNA is TGTGCCAGCAGTTTGACAGGGGTTAATTCACCCCTCCACTTT.

This clonotype was recorded a few times. This chain connects TRBV6-1 to TRBJ2-1; D gene uncertain. Germline values: CDR1 MNHNS, CDR2 SASEGT. V lost 7 bases, J lost 0 bases, and 13 bases lay in between. This CDR3 region has 15 residues. In DNA, the CDR3 is TGTGCCAGCACCCGACCTTGGAGCTCCTACAATGAGCAGTTCTTC. This gives the protein CASTRPWSSYNEQFF.

This chain joins TRBV13 and TRBJ1-1; TRBD1 matches 10 bases. Unmatched junction bases numbered 11, after V lost 5 bases and J lost 5 bases. The length of the CDR3 is 16 residues. The V gene's germline CDR1 is PRHDT and CDR2 FYEKMQ (reference sequence). The DNA for the CDR3 is TGTGCCAGCAGCGACCCCTTTGACAGGGGGCGAACTGAAGCTTTCTTT. Encoded protein: CASSDPFDRGRTEAFF.

The chain uses TRBV7-8 and TRBJ2-3; 10 positions agree with TRBD1. V dropped 7 bases and J dropped 7; count of bases not matched to a gene: 8. Germline-derived CDR1 and CDR2 are SGHVS and FQNEAQ. This CDR3 region has 14 residues. CDR3 coding DNA: TGTGCCAGCATACGGGACAGGGGTGGAAATACGCAGTATTTT. Translating it yields CASIRDRGGNTQYF.

This clonotype was recorded many times. The chain is built from TRBV5-1 and TRBJ2-7; TRBD1 matches at 10 bases. Germline V gene lookup returns CDR1 SGHRS and CDR2 YFSETQ. The CDR3 is 15 residues long. The trim removed 2 bases at V and 2 bases at J, leaving 4 bases unmatched. CDR3 coding DNA: TGCGCCAGCAGCTTTGGACAGGGGGGCACCTACGAGCAGTACTTC. It yields the protein CASSFGQGGTYEQYF.

This clonotype was detected a few times. V gene TRBV5-1 combines with J gene TRBJ2-1; possible D gene TRBD2, 6 bases. There are 21 residues in the CDR3. Per the germline V gene, CDR1 is SGHRS and CDR2 is YFSETQ. The V end lost 4 bases, the J end lost 0 bases, and 29 bases lay between the germline ends. CDR3 nucleotides: TGCGCCAGCAGCCTTGGGACCAGGGCCCTACTAGCCATAAGCTCCTACAATGAGCAGTTCTTC. It yields the protein CASSLGTRALLAISSYNEQFF.

This clonotype was seen a handful of times. J is TRBJ1-2 and V is TRBV27, with unresolved D. Germline CDR1 and CDR2: MNHEY and SMNVEV (reference sequence). The CDR3 is made up of 14 amino acids. The V end lost 5 bases, the J end lost 10 bases, and 20 bases lay between the germline ends. In DNA, the CDR3 is TGTGCCAGCAGTCGGTTTGGTATTGGGAATGACTACACCTTC. It yields the protein CASSRFGIGNDYTF.

This clonotype was seen more than once but under ten times. The gene calls are TRBV3-1 and TRBJ2-6; unclear D gene. This CDR3 spans 17 amino acids. Germline-derived CDR1 and CDR2 are LGHDT and YNNKEL (reference sequence). V was trimmed by 5 bases and J by 0 bases, leaving 14 bases between them. This chain's CDR3 is CASSYGLALSGANVLTF. In DNA form, the CDR3 reads TGTGCCAGCAGCTACGGGCTGGCGCTCTCTGGGGCCAACGTCCTGACTTTC. Together with reference TRBV3-1 and TRBJ2-6, the CDR3 gives the full variable domain: DTAVSQTPKYLVTQMGNDKSIKCEQNLGHDTMYWYKQDSKKFLKIMFSYNNKELIINETVPNRFSPKSPDKAHLNLHINSLELGDSAVYFCASSYGLALSGANVLTFGAGSRLTVL.

The rearrangement joins TRBV19 to TRBJ1-2; 10 bases match TRBD1. This CDR3 spans 15 amino acids. The ends lost 7 bases at V and 4 bases at J; junction bases unmatched: 9. The germline gives CDR1 LNHDA, CDR2 SQIVND (reference sequence). CDR3: CASTDPGQGTYGYTF. CDR3 nucleotides: TGTGCCAGTACCGACCCGGGACAGGGGACCTATGGCTACACCTTC.

This clonotype was picked up a small number of times. The chain has TRBV29-1 and TRBJ2-3, with unresolved D. The CDR3 is 14 amino acids. The V gene's germline CDR1 is SQVTM and CDR2 ANQGSEA. V was cut by 4 bases and J by 4 bases, with 15 bases left in between. The CDR3 is CSVGPFGPPDTQYF. The DNA of the CDR3 is TGCAGCGTTGGACCCTTTGGACCCCCAGATACGCAGTATTTT.

This rearrangement joins TRBV7-8 to TRBJ2-2; 7 nucleotides line up with TRBD2. From germline, CDR1 is SGHVS and CDR2 FQNEAQ. Losses at the gene ends were 7 bases for V and 0 bases for J; bases not matched to a gene: 20. The CDR3 contains 20 residues. CDR3 in amino acids: CASNEGGEGLADANTGELFF. The DNA for the CDR3 is TGTGCCAGCAATGAGGGCGGGGAGGGCCTAGCTGACGCGAACACCGGGGAGCTGTTTTTT.

The chain is built from TRBV5-5 and TRBJ1-4; 7 positions match TRBD1. Looked up from germline, CDR1 is SGHKS and CDR2 is YYEKEE (reference sequence). CDR3 length equals 16 residues. With V trimmed by 5 bases and J by 7 bases, 14 bases remained unmatched. The CDR3 is CASSIHQGVKAEKLFF. In DNA, the CDR3 is TGTGCCAGCAGTATCCACCAGGGGGTTAAGGCTGAAAAACTGTTTTTT.

The table lists this clonotype with a few counts. The chain recombines TRBV7-8 with TRBJ2-3, with D unclear. The CDR3 extends over 14 amino acids. Germline CDR1 is SGHVS and CDR2 is FQNEAQ. V gave up 8 bases and J gave up 5 bases, with 17 bases separating them. The CDR3 sequence is CASYPRGMRDTQYF. The CDR3 bases are TGTGCCAGCTATCCACGTGGGATGCGAGATACGCAGTATTTT.

The gene calls are TRBV4-1 and TRBJ2-1; 7 bases match TRBD2. CDR1 is MGHRA and CDR2 is YSYEKL in the germline V gene. The CDR3 length is 16 residues. V shed 5 bases and J 7 bases; nucleotides not matched to a gene: 14. CDR3 coding DNA: TGCGCCAGCAGCAGAAGGCGGGAGTATCTCATGAATGAGCAGTTCTTC. Protein product: CASSRRREYLMNEQFF.

In the case of this clonotype: One end of the junction is discordant with germline, which a read error may explain. The rearrangement links TRBV12-3 or TRBV12-4 to TRBJ2-3; 7 bases match TRBD1. The CDR3 has 14 residues. For the CDR3, the DNA is TGTGCCAGCAGTCTAGCCCCGGGACAGCCTACGCAGTATTTT. This codes for CASSLAPGQPTQYF.

This clonotype was counted a few times. The chain joins TRBV27 to TRBJ1-2; TRBD1 matches at 8 bases. CDR1 is MNHEY, CDR2 SMNVEV, per germline (reference sequence). This CDR3 has 18 amino acids. With 2 bases clipped from V and 3 bases from J, the junction kept 14 bases outside the gene matches. The CDR3 reads CASSLREPTGDRDYGYTF. The CDR3 DNA is TGTGCCAGCAGTTTACGGGAGCCGACAGGGGACCGCGACTATGGCTACACCTTC.

This clonotype has only a few counts. This chain joins TRBV5-1 and TRBJ1-2; tentatively, D is TRBD1 (6 bases). Germline-derived CDR1 and CDR2 are SGHRS and YFSETQ. The CDR3 covers 13 residues. V was pared by 4 bases and J by 4 bases, with 11 bases between. This chain's CDR3 is CASSMEGGYGYTF. In DNA, the CDR3 is TGCGCCAGCAGCATGGAGGGGGGCTATGGCTACACCTTC.